The 7 T cell receptor beta chains below were found in one sample sequenced in a study of response to subunit inactivated influenza vaccine. TCRdb processed the RT-PCR reads anew with MiXCR; each CDR3 protein has one entry. This sample has about 480,000 distinct CDR3 sequences; over 10% occur once, and the top ten carry around 14%. The specimen comprised PBMCs from blood, sampled 35 to 45 days after vaccination. These receptors were taken from a man aged 50 to 60 who received an inactivated influenza vaccine.

The genes are TRBV6-2 or TRBV6-3 and TRBJ2-5; 8 nucleotides align to TRBD1. V shed 6 bases, J shed 4 bases, and the junction held 13 bases outside the gene matches. There are 16 residues in the CDR3. Germline-derived CDR1 and CDR2 are MNHEY and SVGEGT. The CDR3 DNA reads as TGTGCCAGCAGCAATCAGATGACAGGGGTCCCAGAGACCCAGTACTTC. Protein: CASSNQMTGVPETQYF.

This clonotype was detected a few times. The chain is built from TRBV18 and TRBJ1-1; possibly TRBD1 for D (5 bases). The V gene lost 0 bases and the J gene lost 3 bases, with 11 bases spanning the gap. Germline V CDR1 and CDR2: KGHSH, LQKENI. This CDR3 contains 15 residues. CDR3 nucleotide sequence: TGTGCCAGCTCACCACCGGCAGGGTTATACACTGAAGCTTTCTTT. This encodes CASSPPAGLYTEAFF.

This clonotype was recorded at least ten times. This rearrangement joins TRBV14 to TRBJ2-7; 8 nucleotides agree with TRBD1. With 2 bases clipped from V and 5 bases from J, the junction kept 8 bases outside the gene matches. Germline V CDR1 and CDR2: SGHDN, FVKESK. This CDR3 region has 15 residues. This CDR3 is CASSQQRTGNHEQYF. CDR3 nucleotides: TGTGCCAGCAGCCAACAAAGGACAGGGAACCACGAGCAGTACTTC.

There are many counts of this clonotype. The V call is TRBV5-6, the J call TRBJ2-7; 7 bases match TRBD1. Germline loops: CDR1 SGHDT, CDR2 YYEEEE. The CDR3 is 16 residues long. Trimming cost V 0 bases and J 5 bases; bases outside gene matches: 11. CDR3 amino acids: CASSLGSGTAIDEQYF. As DNA, the CDR3 is TGTGCCAGCAGCTTGGGCTCCGGGACAGCCATCGACGAGCAGTACTTC.

This clonotype occurred a few times. This chain uses TRBV20-1 with TRBJ2-2; D possibly corresponds to TRBD2 (6 bases). The CDR3 is 14 amino acids. V gave up 1 base and J gave up 5 bases, with 11 bases separating them. CDR1 is DFQATT and CDR2 is SNEGSKA in the germline V gene (reference sequence). In DNA, the CDR3 is TGCAGTGCTAGAGTGGCTAGCGTAACCGGGGAGCTGTTTTTT. Amino acid sequence: CSARVASVTGELFF.

This clonotype was seen ten or more times. The J gene is TRBJ1-2, the V gene TRBV5-6; 9 positions match TRBD1. CDR3 length equals 15 residues. The V and J ends lost 4 bases and 0 bases, in that order; junction bases with no gene match: 4. CDR1 and CDR2 from the germline V gene are SGHDT and YYEEEE. CDR3 coding DNA: TGTGCCAGCAGCGGACAGGGGCGAGCTAACTATGGCTACACCTTC. Protein: CASSGQGRANYGYTF.

The chain has TRBV21-1 and TRBJ2-7; TRBD1 was called by the table and not checked on the DNA. TRBV21-1 is listed as a pseudogene. The CDR3 runs 13 residues. CDR3 sequence: CASSSAGRYEQYF. For the CDR3, the DNA is TGTGCCAGCAGCAGCGCGGGGCGCTACGAGCAGTACTTC.